What follows describes a single T cell receptor (beta chain). Its antigen is still unknown. The sample originates from a study of cytomegalovirus exposure and HLA in healthy donors. Study results and limitations: Beyond CMV serostatus, there was no information to go on about immune exposure. Specificity of three CMV-associated chains for CMV antigens was verified in vitro.

The PCR had 60 Vbeta and 13 Jbeta primers. Clones were read by immunoSEQ multiplex PCR, and TCRdb kept only the in-frame ones, dropping some. The sample yields just over 150,000 clones, 80% seen once. V was clipped by 1 base and J by 0 bases, with 13 bases between them. Germline lookup yields CDR1 SGHVS and CDR2 FNYEAQ. The CDR3 has 18 residues. The source material was PBMCs. The rearrangement joins TRBV7-6 to TRBJ1-6; D ambiguous. This sequence was found in a male donor in good health and CMV-seropositive. CDR3 DNA: TGTGCCAGCAGCTTAGAAGTTACGGGAAGCTCCTATAATTCACCCCTCCACTTT. It yields the protein CASSLEVTGSSYNSPLHF.